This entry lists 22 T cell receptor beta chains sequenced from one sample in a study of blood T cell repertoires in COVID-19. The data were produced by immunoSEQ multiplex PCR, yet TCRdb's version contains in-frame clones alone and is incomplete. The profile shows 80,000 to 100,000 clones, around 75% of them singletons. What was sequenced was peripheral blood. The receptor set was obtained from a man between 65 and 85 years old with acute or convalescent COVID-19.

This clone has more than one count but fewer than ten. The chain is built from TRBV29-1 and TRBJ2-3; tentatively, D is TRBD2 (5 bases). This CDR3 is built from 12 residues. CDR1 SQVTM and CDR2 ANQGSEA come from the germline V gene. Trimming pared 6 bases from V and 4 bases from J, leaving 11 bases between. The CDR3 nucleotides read TGCAGCGTAGCGGTGGGAGCAGATACGCAGTATTTT. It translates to CSVAVGADTQYF.

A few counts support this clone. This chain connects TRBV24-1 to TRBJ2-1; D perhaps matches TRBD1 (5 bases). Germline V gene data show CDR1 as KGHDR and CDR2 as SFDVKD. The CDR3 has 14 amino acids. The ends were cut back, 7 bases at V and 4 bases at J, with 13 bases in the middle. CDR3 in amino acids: CATSAGLGYNEQFF. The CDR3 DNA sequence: TGTGCCACCAGCGCAGGGTTGGGGTACAATGAGCAGTTCTTC.

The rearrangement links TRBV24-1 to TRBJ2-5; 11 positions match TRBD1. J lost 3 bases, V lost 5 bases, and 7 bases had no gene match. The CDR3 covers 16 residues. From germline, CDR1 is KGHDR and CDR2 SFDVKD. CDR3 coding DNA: TGTGCCACCAGTGGACCGGGACAGGGGGATGAAGAGACCCAGTACTTC. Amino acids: CATSGPGQGDEETQYF.

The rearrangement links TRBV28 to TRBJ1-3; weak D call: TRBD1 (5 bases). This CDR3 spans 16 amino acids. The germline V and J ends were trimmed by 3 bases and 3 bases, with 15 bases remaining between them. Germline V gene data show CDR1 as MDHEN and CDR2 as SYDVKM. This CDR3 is CASSFSTGELGNTIYF. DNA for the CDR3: TGTGCCAGCAGTTTTTCAACGGGGGAGCTTGGAAACACCATATATTTT.

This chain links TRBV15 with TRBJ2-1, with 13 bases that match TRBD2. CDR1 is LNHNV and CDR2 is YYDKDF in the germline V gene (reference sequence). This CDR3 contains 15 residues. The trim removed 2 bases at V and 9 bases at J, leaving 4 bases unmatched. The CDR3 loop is CATSRTSGRVGEQFF. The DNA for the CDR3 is TGTGCCACCAGCAGAACTAGCGGGAGGGTTGGTGAGCAGTTCTTC.

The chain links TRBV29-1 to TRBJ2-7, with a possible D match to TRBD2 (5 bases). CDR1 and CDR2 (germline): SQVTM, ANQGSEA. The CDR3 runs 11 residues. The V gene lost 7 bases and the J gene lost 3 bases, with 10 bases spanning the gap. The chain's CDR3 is CSAGSLYEQYF. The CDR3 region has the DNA TGCAGCGCGGGGAGCCTCTACGAGCAGTACTTC.

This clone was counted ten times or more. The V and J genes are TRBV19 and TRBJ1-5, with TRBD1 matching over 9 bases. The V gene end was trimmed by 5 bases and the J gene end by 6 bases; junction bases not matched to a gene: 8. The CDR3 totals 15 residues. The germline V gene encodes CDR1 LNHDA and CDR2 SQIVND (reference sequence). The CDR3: CASSPGTGRVQPQHF. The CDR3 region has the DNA TGTGCCAGTAGTCCCGGGACAGGGCGTGTTCAGCCCCAGCATTTT.

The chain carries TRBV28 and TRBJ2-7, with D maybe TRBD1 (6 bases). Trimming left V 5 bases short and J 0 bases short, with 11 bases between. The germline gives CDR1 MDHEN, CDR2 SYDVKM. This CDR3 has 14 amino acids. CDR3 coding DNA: TGTGCCAGCAGTCTTGGACAGAGCTCCTACGAGCAGTACTTC. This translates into CASSLGQSSYEQYF.

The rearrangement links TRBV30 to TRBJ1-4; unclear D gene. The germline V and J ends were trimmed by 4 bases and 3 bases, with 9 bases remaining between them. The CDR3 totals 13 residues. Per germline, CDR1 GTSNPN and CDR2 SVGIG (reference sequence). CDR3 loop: CAWIDWANEKLFF. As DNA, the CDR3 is TGTGCCTGGATTGACTGGGCTAATGAAAAACTGTTTTTT.

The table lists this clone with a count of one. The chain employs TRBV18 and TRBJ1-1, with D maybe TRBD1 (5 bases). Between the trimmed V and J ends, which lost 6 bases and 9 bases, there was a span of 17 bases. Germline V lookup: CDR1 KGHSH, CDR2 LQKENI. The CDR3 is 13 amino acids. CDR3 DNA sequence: TGTGCCAGCTCTAGCACATCGGGACTTCAAGCTTTCTTT. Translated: CASSSTSGLQAFF. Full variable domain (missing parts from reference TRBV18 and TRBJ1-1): NAGVMQNPRHLVRRRGQEARLRCSPMKGHSHVYWYRQLPEEGLKFMVYLQKENIIDESGMPKERFSAEFPKEGPSILRIQQVVRGDSAAYFCASSSTSGLQAFFGQGTRLTVV.

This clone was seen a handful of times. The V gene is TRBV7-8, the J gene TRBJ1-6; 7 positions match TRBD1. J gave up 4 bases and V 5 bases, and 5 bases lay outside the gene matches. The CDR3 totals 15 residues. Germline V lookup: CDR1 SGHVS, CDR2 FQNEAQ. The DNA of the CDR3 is TGTGCCAGCAGCCTACTACAGGGGTATAATTCACCCCTCCACTTT. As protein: CASSLLQGYNSPLHF.

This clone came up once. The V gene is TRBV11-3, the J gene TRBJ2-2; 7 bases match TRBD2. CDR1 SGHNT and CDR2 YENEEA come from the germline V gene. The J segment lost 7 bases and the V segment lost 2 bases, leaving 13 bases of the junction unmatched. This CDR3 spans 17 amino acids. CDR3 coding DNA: TGTGCCAGCAGCTTAATGGGCACCGGGAGGATTGGCGGGGAGCTGTTTTTT. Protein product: CASSLMGTGRIGGELFF.

CDR3 residues: CSATDRGWGNTEAFF. CDR3 coding DNA: TGCAGCGCCACCGACAGGGGTTGGGGGAACACTGAAGCTTTCTTT. The chain joins TRBV29-1 to TRBJ1-1; the match to TRBD1 covers 8 bases. The CDR3 extends over 15 amino acids. CDR1 and CDR2 (germline): SQVTM, ANQGSEA. The ends lost 7 bases at V and 1 base at J; junction bases unmatched: 11.

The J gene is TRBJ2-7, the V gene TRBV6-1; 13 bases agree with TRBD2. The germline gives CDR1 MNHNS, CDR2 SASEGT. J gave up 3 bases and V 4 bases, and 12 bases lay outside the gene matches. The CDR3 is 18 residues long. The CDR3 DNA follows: TGTGCCAGCAGTGCGTGGGACCTGACTAGCGGGAGGATCTACGAGCAGTACTTC. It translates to CASSAWDLTSGRIYEQYF.

The CDR3 spells CASSQALAGGSSYNEQFF. CDR3 DNA sequence: TGTGCCAGCAGCCAAGCACTAGCGGGAGGTTCATCCTACAATGAGCAGTTCTTC. The V gene is TRBV4-2, the J gene TRBJ2-1, with 12 bases that match TRBD2. Per the germline V gene, CDR1 is LGHNA and CDR2 is YNFKEQ. V shed 1 base and J 1 base; nucleotides not matched to a gene: 5. The CDR3 spans 18 residues.

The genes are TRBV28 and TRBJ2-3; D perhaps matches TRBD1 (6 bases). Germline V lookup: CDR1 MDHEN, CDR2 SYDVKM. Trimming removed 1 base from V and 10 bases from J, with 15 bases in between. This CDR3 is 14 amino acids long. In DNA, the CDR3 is TGTGCCAGCAGTTTATTTCCCCGACAGGCATCGCAGTATTTT. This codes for CASSLFPRQASQYF.

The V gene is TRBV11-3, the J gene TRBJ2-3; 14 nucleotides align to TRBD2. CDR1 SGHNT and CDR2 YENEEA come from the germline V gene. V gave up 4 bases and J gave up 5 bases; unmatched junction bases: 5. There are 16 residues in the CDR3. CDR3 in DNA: TGTGCCAGCAGCTCAAGACTAGCGGGAGGGATAGATACGCAGTATTTT. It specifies CASSSRLAGGIDTQYF. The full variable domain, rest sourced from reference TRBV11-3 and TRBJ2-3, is EAGVVQSPRYKIIEKKQPVAFWCNPISGHNTLYWYLQNLGQGPELLIRYENEEAVDDSQLPKDRFSAERLKGVDSTLKIQPAELGDSAVYLCASSSRLAGGIDTQYFGPGTRLTVL.

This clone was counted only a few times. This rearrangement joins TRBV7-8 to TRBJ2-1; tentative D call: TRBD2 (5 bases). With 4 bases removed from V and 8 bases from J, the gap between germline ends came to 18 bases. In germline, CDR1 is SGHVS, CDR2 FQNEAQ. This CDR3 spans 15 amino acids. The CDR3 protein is CASSSLSRDTYEQFF. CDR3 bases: TGTGCCAGCAGCTCACTTTCGAGGGATACATATGAGCAGTTCTTC.

The CDR3 here is CASSSRDRGGTDTQYF. The CDR3 DNA follows: TGTGCCAGCAGCTCGAGGGACAGGGGAGGCACAGATACGCAGTATTTT. This chain joins TRBV5-6 and TRBJ2-3; 10 nucleotides agree with TRBD1. Germline lookup yields CDR1 SGHDT and CDR2 YYEEEE. The J segment lost 1 base and the V segment lost 3 bases, leaving 5 bases of the junction unmatched. This CDR3 is 16 amino acids long.

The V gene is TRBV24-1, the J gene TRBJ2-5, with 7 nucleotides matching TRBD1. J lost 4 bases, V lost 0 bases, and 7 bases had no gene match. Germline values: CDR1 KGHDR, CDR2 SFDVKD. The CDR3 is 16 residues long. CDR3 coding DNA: TGTGCCACCAGTGATTTGCCCCGGACAGGCGGAGAGACCCAGTACTTC. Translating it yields CATSDLPRTGGETQYF.

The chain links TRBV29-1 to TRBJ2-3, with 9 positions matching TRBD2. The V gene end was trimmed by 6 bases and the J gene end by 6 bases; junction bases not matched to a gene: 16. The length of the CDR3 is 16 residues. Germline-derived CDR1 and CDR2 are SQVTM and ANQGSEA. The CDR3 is CSVIGSGSSEVDTQYF. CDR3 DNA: TGCAGCGTGATAGGTAGCGGGAGTTCGGAAGTTGATACGCAGTATTTT.

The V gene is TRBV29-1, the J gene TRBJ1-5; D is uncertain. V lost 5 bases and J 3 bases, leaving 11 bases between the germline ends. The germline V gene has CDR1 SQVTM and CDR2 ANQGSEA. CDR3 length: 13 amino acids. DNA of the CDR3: TGCAGCGTTTCGGCGGGCTTCAATCAGCCCCAGCATTTT. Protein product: CSVSAGFNQPQHF. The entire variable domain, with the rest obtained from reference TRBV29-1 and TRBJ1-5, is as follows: SAVISQKPSRDICQRGTSLTIQCQVDSQVTMMFWYRQQPGQSLTLIATANQGSEATYESGFVIDKFPISRPNLTFSTLTVSNMSPEDSSIYLCSVSAGFNQPQHFGDGTRLSIL.